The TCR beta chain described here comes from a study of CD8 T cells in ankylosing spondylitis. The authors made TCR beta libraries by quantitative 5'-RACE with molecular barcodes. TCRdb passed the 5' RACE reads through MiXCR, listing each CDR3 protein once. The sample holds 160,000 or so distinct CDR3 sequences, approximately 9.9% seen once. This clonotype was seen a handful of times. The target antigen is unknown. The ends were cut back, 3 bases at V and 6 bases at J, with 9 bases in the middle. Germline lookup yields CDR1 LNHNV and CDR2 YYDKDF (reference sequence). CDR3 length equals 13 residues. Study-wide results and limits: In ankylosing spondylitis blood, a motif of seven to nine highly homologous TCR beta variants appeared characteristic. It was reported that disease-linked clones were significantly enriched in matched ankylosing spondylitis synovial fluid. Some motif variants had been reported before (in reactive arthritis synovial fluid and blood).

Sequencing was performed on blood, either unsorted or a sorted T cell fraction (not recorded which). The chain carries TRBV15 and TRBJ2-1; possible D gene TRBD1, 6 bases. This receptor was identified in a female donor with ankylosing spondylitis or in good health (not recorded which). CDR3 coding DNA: TGTGCCACCAGCAGGGCGACAGGCAATGAGCAGTTCTTC. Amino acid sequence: CATSRATGNEQFF.